The next 12 T cell receptor beta chains were all read from a single sample in a study of T cell repertoires in cytomegalovirus infection. TCRdb called the reads again in MiXCR, with one record for every CDR3 protein. The sample lists 680,000 or so distinct CDR3 sequences; around a third were seen once. No cognate antigen is known for these TCRs. Material: cultured PBMCs, obtained from culture after CMV antigen stimulation. The source of these receptors is a human donor in good health (CMV status not recorded). Some clones in this sample may be carry-over from other donors' samples.

The V gene is TRBV7-2, the J gene TRBJ1-1; perhaps TRBD1 as D (5 bases). CDR3 length: 11 residues. Germline CDR1 SGHTA, CDR2 FQGNSA. V gave up 4 bases and J gave up 8 bases, with 8 bases separating them. This chain's CDR3 is CASSWGVEAFF. The CDR3 DNA is TGTGCCAGCAGCTGGGGCGTGGAAGCTTTCTTT. Using reference TRBV7-2 and TRBJ1-1 for the parts outside the CDR3, the full variable domain is GAGVSQSPSNKVTEKGKDVELRCDPISGHTALYWYRQSLGQGLEFLIYFQGNSAPDKSGLPSDRFSAERTGGSVSTLTIQRTQQEDSAVYLCASSWGVEAFFGQGTRLTVV.

This chain links TRBV12-3 or TRBV12-4 with TRBJ2-5; possibly TRBD1 or TRBD2 for D (6 bases each). The CDR3 spans 17 residues. Trimming pared 5 bases from V and 5 bases from J, leaving 24 bases between. Here the CDR3 DNA reads TGTGCCAGCAGTCCCCCCGGAATGAGGGGGGTTGGGGAGACCCAGTACTTC. The encoded protein is CASSPPGMRGVGETQYF.

CDR3 nucleotide sequence: TGTGCCAGCAGCTCCGAATCGGGACAGCTCTCCAAAAACATTCAGTACTTC. Its translation: CASSSESGQLSKNIQYF. The J gene is TRBJ2-4, the V gene TRBV7-9, with TRBD1 matching over 7 bases. The V gene end was trimmed by 4 bases and the J gene end by 2 bases; junction bases not matched to a gene: 11. Germline CDR1 SEHNR, CDR2 FQNEAQ (reference sequence). The CDR3 has 17 residues.

This sequence joins TRBV20-1 and TRBJ2-1, with TRBD2 matching 7 bases. Germline assignment: CDR1 DFQATT and CDR2 SNEGSKA (reference sequence). CDR3 size: 15 residues. The ends lost 5 bases at V and 0 bases at J; junction bases unmatched: 7. In DNA form, the CDR3 reads TGCAGTGCTCTCCTAGCGGCCCTCTCCTACAATGAGCAGTTCTTC. This translates into CSALLAALSYNEQFF.

The table lists this clonotype with a few counts. The chain employs TRBV5-4 and TRBJ2-7, with D perhaps TRBD1 (6 bases). V was clipped by 4 bases and J by 1 base, with 15 bases between them. The CDR3 covers 15 residues. CDR1 and CDR2 (germline): SGHNT, YYREEE (reference sequence). The CDR3 region is CASSGMAGASYEQYF. CDR3 bases: TGTGCCAGCAGCGGAATGGCAGGGGCGTCCTACGAGCAGTACTTC. Drawing the rest from reference TRBV5-4 and TRBJ2-7, the complete variable domain is ETGVTQSPTHLIKTRGQQVTLRCSSQSGHNTVSWYQQALGQGPQFIFQYYREEENGRGNFPPRFSGLQFPNYSSELNVNALELDDSALYLCASSGMAGASYEQYFGPGTRLTVT.

This clonotype was detected a few times. V gene TRBV12-3 or TRBV12-4 combines with J gene TRBJ2-1, with D unresolved. The CDR3 spans 13 residues. Trimming stripped 6 bases from V and 7 bases from J, with 13 bases between. The CDR3 is CASSWVPRNEQFF. The CDR3 bases are TGTGCCAGCAGCTGGGTCCCTCGTAATGAGCAGTTCTTC.

The genes are TRBV27 and TRBJ2-1, with 10 bases identical to TRBD2. The germline V gene has CDR1 MNHEY and CDR2 SMNVEV (reference sequence). This CDR3 comprises 14 residues. V trimming: 9 bases; J trimming: 5 bases; junction bases outside the gene matches: 7. CDR3 protein: CASSGTSANNEQFF. The CDR3 nucleotides are TGTGCCAGTTCAGGGACTAGCGCAAACAATGAGCAGTTCTTC.

This clonotype was seen a handful of times. The chain links TRBV6-1 to TRBJ1-6; D might be TRBD1 (5 bases). Germline V gene sequence: CDR1 MNHNS, CDR2 SASEGT. The CDR3 runs 18 residues. V was shortened by 4 bases and J by 0 bases, with 16 bases between the two germline ends. The CDR3, as DNA: TGTGCCAGCAGTGCACTACCCGGGACGAGCTCCTATAATTCACCCCTCCACTTT. This sequence encodes CASSALPGTSSYNSPLHF.

The V gene is TRBV30, the J gene TRBJ2-3; D uncertain. V was pared by 3 bases and J by 0 bases, with 13 bases between. This CDR3 comprises 15 residues. The germline V gene has CDR1 GTSNPN and CDR2 SVGIG (reference sequence). The CDR3 spells CAWRTLSSSTDTQYF. The CDR3 DNA sequence: TGTGCCTGGAGAACACTCAGTTCTAGCACAGATACGCAGTATTTT. The full variable domain, rest sourced from reference TRBV30 and TRBJ2-3, is SQTIHQWPATLVQPVGSPLSLECTVEGTSNPNLYWYRQAAGRGLQLLFYSVGIGQISSEVPQNLSASRPQDRQFILSSKKLLLSDSGFYLCAWRTLSSSTDTQYFGPGTRLTVL.

This clonotype has at least ten counts. The chain uses TRBV7-2 and TRBJ2-7; D perhaps matches TRBD1 (6 bases). The V gene's germline CDR1 is SGHTA and CDR2 FQGNSA. The CDR3 is 15 amino acids. Trimming cost V 1 base and J 3 bases, with 13 bases left between them. Here the CDR3 reads CASSLVRGNGYEQYF. In nucleotides, the CDR3 is TGTGCCAGCAGCTTAGTCAGGGGAAATGGCTACGAGCAGTACTTC. Variable domain in full (rest from reference TRBV7-2 and TRBJ2-7): GAGVSQSPSNKVTEKGKDVELRCDPISGHTALYWYRQSLGQGLEFLIYFQGNSAPDKSGLPSDRFSAERTGGSVSTLTIQRTQQEDSAVYLCASSLVRGNGYEQYFGPGTRLTVT.

This clonotype has just a few counts. This chain joins TRBV27 and TRBJ1-1, with D perhaps matching TRBD1 (5 bases). CDR1 is MNHEY and CDR2 is SMNVEV in the germline V gene (reference sequence). The CDR3 runs 15 residues. The V gene lost 6 bases and the J gene lost 0 bases, with 14 bases spanning the gap. This CDR3 reads CASRADLGLNTEAFF. The CDR3, as DNA: TGTGCCAGCAGGGCTGATTTGGGGCTGAACACTGAAGCTTTCTTT.

There are a few counts of this clonotype. The rearrangement joins TRBV12-3 or TRBV12-4 to TRBJ1-5; D may be TRBD1 (5 bases). Trimming stripped 5 bases from V and 11 bases from J, with 19 bases between. The CDR3 extends over 14 amino acids. CDR3 sequence reads: CASSRRGGPSAQHF. CDR3 coding DNA: TGTGCCAGCAGTCGACGGGGGGGACCTTCCGCCCAGCATTTT.